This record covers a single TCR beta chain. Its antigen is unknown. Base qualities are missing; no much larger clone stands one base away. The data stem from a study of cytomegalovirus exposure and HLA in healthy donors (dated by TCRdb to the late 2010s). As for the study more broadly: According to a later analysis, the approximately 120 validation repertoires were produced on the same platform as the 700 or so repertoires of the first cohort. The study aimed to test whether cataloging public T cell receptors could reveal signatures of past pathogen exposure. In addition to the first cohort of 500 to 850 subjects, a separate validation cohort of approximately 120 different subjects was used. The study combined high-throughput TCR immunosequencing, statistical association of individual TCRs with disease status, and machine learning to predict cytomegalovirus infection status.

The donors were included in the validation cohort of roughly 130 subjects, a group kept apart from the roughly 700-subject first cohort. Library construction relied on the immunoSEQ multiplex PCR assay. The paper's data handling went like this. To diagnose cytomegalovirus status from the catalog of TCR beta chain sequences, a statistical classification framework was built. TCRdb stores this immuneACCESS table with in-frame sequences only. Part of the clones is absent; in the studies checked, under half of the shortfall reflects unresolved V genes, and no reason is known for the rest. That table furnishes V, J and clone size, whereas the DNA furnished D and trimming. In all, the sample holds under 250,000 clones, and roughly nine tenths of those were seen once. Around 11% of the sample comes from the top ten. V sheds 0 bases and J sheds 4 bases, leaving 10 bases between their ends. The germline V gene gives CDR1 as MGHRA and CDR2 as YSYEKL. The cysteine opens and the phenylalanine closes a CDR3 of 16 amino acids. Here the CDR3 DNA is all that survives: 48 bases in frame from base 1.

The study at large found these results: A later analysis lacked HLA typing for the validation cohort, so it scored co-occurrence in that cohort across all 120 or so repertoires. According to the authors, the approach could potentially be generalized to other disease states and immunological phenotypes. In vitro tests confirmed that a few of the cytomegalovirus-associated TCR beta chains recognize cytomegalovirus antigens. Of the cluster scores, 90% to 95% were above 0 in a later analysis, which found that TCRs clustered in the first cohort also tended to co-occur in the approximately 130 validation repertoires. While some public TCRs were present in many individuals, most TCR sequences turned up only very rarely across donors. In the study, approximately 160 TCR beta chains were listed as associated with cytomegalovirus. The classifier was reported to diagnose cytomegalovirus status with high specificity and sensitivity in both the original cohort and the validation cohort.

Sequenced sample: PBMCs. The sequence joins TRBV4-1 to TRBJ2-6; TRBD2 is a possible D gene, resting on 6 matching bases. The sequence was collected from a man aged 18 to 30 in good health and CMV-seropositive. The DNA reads TGCGCCAGCAGCCAAGATCCCGGGAGAGGGGCCAACGTCCTGACTTTC. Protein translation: CASSQDPGRGANVLTF.